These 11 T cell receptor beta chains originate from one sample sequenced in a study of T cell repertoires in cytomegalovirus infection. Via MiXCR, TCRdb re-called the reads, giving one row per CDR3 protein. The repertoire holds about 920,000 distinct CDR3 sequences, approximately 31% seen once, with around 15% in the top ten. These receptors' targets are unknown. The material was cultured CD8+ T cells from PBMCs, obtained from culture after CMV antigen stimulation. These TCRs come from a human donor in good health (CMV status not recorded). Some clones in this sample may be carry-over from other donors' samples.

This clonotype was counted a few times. CDR3 sequence (DNA): TGTGCCAGCAGTCACGGGGGGGCCAATAATTCACCCCTCCACTTT. Translated: CASSHGGANNSPLHF. The V call is TRBV2, the J call TRBJ1-6, with a weak D call TRBD1 (6 bases). Trimming took 5 bases from V and 5 from J, leaving 13 bases between them. Germline CDR1 SNHLY, CDR2 FYNNEI. CDR3 length: 15 amino acids.

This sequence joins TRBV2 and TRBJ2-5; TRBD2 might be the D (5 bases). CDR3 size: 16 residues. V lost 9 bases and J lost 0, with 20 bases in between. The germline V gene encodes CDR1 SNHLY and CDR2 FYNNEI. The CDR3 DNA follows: TGTGCCAGGTCGGGATCGGACGGAGAATACCAAGAGACCCAGTACTTC. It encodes CARSGSDGEYQETQYF.

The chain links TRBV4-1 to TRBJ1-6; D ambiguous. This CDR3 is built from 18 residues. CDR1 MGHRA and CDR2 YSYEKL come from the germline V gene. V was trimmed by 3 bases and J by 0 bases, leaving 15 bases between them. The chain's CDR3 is CASSHLRRGSSYNSPLHF. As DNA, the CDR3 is TGCGCCAGCAGCCACCTTAGGCGGGGAAGCTCCTATAATTCACCCCTCCACTTT.

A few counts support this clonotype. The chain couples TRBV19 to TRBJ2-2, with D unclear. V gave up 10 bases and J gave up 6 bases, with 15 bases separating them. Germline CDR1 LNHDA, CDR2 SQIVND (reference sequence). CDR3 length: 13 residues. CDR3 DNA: TGTGCCACCTCACCGGGCCCTGCCGGGGAGCTGTTTTTT. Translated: CATSPGPAGELFF.

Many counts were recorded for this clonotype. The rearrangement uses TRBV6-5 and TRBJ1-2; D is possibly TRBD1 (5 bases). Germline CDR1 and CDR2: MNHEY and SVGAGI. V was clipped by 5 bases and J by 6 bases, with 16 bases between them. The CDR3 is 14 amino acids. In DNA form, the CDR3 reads TGTGCCAGCAGTACCGGGACTATCTGGGATGGCTACACCTTC. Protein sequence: CASSTGTIWDGYTF.

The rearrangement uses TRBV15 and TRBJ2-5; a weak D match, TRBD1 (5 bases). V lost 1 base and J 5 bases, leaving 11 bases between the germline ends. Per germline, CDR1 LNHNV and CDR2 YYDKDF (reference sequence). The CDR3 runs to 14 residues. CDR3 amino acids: CATSRALGVETQYF. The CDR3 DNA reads TGTGCCACCAGCAGAGCTCTAGGGGTGGAGACCCAGTACTTC.

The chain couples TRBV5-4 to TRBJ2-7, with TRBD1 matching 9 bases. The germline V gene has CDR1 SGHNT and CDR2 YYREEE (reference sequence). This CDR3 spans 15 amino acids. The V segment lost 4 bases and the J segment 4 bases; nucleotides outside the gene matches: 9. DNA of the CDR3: TGTGCCAGCAGCCCAGAGGGACAGGGCTTGTACGAGCAGTACTTC. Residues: CASSPEGQGLYEQYF.

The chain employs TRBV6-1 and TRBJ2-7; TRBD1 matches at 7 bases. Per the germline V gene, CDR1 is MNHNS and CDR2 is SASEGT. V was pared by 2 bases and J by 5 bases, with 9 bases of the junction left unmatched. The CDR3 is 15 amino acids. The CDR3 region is CASSESRQGRHEQYV. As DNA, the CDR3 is TGTGCCAGCAGTGAATCCCGACAGGGTCGGCACGAGCAGTACGTC.

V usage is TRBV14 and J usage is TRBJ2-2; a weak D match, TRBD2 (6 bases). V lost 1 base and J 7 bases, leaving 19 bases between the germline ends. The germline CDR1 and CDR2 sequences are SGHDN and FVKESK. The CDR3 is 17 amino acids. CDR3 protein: CASSQVEGPIFGGELFF. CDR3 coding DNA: TGTGCCAGCAGCCAAGTGGAGGGGCCTATTTTTGGCGGGGAGCTGTTTTTT. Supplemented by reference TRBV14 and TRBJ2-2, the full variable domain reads EAGVTQFPSHSVIEKGQTVTLRCDPISGHDNLYWYRRVMGKEIKFLLHFVKESKQDESGMPNNRFLAERTGGTYSTLKVQPAELEDSGVYFCASSQVEGPIFGGELFFGEGSRLTVL.

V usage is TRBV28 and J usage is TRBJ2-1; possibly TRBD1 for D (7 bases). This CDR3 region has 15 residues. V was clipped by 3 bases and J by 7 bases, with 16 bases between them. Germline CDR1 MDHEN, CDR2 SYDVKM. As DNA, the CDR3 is TGTGCCAGCAGTTTCAGGCAGGGGGGCGGGAATGAGCAGTTCTTC. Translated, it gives CASSFRQGGGNEQFF.

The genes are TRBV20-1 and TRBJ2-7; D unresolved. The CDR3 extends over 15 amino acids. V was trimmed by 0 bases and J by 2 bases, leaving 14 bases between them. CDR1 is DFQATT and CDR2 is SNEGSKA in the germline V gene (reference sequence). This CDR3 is CSARDRVFPPYEQYV. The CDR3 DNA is TGCAGTGCTAGAGATCGAGTCTTTCCACCCTACGAGCAGTACGTC.